This T cell receptor (beta chain) was sequenced for a study of tumor and adjacent non-tumor tissue in lung cancer. Study background: Patients were aged about 30 to 85, roughly nine men and about five women, stage I to III.

The template was RNA from unsorted bulk tissue. About this clonotype: The antigen remains undetermined. A much larger clone sits a single nucleotide away, making a read error possible.

Three rounds of nested PCR, following a modified ARM-PCR protocol, produced the TCRbeta library. TCRdb reanalysed the multiplex PCR reads using MiXCR and keeps one entry per CDR3 protein. This table holds approximately 110,000 distinct CDR3 sequences, around 80% found once. V dropped 5 bases and J dropped 7 bases, with 17 bases sitting between them. The CDR3 sequence is 14 residues long. Germline loops: CDR1 SQVTM, CDR2 ANQGSEA. Study results and limitations: Compared with tumor, normal lung showed significantly lower TCR diversity.

The V gene is TRBV29-1, the J gene TRBJ1-4, with D hard to call. This sequence originates from a woman in her fifties or sixties with non-small cell lung cancer. The specimen sequenced was lung tumor tissue. CDR3 protein: CSVFRLGEGEKLFF. CDR3 bases: TGCAGCGTTTTTCGACTCGGCGAAGGTGAAAAACTGTTTTTT.